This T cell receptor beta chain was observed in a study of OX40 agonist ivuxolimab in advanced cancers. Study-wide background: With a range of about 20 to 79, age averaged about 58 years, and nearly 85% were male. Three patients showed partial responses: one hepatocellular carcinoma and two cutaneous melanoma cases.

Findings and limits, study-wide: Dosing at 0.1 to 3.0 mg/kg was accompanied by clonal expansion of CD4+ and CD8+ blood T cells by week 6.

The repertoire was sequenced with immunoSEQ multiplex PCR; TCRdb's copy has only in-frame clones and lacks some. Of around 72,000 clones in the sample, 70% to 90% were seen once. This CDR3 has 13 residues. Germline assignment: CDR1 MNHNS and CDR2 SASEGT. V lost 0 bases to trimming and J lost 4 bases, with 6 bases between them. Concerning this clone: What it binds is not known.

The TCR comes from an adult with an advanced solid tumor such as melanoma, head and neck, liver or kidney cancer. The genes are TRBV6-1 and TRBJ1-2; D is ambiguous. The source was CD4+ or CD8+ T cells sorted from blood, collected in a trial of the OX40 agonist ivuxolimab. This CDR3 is CASSEAGIYGYTF. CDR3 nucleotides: TGTGCCAGCAGTGAAGCAGGGATCTATGGCTACACCTTC.